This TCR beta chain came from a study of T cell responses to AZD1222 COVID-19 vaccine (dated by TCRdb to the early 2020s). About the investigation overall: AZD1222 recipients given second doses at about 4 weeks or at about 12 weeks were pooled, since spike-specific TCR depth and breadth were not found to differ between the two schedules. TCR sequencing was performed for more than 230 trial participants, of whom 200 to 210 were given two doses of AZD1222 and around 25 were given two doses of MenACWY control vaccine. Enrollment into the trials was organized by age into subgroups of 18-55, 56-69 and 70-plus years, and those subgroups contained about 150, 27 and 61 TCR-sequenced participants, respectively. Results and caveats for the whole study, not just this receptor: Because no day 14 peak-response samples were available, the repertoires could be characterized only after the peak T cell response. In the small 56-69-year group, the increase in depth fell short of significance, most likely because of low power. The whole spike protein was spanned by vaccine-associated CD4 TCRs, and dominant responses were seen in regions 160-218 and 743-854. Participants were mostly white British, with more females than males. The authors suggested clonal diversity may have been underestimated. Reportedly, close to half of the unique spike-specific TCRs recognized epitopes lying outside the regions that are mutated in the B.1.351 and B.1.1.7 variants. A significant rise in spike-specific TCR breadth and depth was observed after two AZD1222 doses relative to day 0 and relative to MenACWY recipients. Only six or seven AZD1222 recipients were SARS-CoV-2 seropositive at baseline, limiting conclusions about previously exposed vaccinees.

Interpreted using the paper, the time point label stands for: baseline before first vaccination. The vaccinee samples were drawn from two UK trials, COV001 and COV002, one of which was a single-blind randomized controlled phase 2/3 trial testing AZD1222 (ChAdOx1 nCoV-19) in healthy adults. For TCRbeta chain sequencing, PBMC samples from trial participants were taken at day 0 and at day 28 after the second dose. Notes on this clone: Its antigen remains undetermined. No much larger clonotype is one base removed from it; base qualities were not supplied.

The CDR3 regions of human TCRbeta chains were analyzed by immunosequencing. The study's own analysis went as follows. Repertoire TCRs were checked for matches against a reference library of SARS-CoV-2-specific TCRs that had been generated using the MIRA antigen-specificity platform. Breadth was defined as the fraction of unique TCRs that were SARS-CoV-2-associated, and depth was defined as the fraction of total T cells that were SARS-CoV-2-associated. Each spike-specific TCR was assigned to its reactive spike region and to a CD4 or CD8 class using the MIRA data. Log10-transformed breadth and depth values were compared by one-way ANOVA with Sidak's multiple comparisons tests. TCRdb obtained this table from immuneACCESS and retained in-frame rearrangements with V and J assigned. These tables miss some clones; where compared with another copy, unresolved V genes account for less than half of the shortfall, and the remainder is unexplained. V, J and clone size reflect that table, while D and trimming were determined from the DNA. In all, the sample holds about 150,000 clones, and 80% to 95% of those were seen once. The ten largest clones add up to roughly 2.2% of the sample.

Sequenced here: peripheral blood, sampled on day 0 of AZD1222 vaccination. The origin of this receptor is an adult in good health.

CDR3 reads: CAIRATSGGANEQFF. The sequenced DNA is TGTGCCATCAGGGCGACTAGCGGGGGGGCCAATGAGCAGTTCTTC. The rearranged segments are TRBV10-3 and TRBJ2-1, with TRBD2 matching 14 junction bases. The germline V gene sets CDR1 to ENHRY and CDR2 to SYGVKD. V is pruned by 6 bases and J by 6 bases, leaving 4 bases of the junction without a gene match. Inclusive of the bounding cysteine and phenylalanine, the CDR3 is 15 residues long. The only DNA kept is the CDR3, 45 bases in frame from the first base.